This T cell receptor beta chain was observed in a study of blood T cell repertoires in COVID-19. Across the whole study: Donors in the United States, Italy and Spain gave samples during acute or convalescent COVID-19. The cDNA or gDNA used as material had been derived from T cells, B-cell-depleted T cells, or PBMCs.

Original handling: Cell counts per sample came from amplifying reference gene primers. Measured with immunoSEQ multiplex PCR; TCRdb has only the in-frame clones, and not every one. D and trimming come from the DNA, and the V and J calls and clone size come from that table. Among 100,000 to 150,000 clones listed, around 82% were seen once. This clone was observed a few times. Seattle's cohort entered during active infection and was followed longitudinally. The CDR3 is 14 amino acids. Germline V lookup: CDR1 SGHNT, CDR2 YYREEE (reference sequence). The V end was cut by 0 bases, the J end by 6 bases, with 12 bases between.

Source material: peripheral blood. The V call is TRBV5-4, the J call TRBJ1-2, with TRBD1 as a possible D gene (5 bases). This sequence was found in a man younger than 40 with COVID-19, enrolled during active disease. The CDR3 DNA follows: TGTGCCAGCAGCTTGGAGTCAGGGTCCGATGGCTACACCTTC. Protein product: CASSLESGSDGYTF.